This T cell receptor beta chain was identified during a study of shared clonotypes between healthy human individuals. Overall study findings and caveats: Incompleteness in sorted-subset sequencing, despite large depth, was shown by rarefaction.

V lost 4 bases and J lost 4, with 13 bases in between. CDR3 length equals 14 residues. Germline V gene sequence: CDR1 SGHRS, CDR2 YFSETQ. The assay was immunoSEQ multiplex PCR, and TCRdb's table has in-frame clones only and misses some. The table has 1,500,000 or so clones, approximately 98.5% seen once. A note on this clone: Its antigen is unknown.

The TCR originated in a man younger than 45 in good health. The sequencing input was naive CD4+ T cells sorted from blood. Subset meaning: CD45RA+ positively selected. The chain uses TRBV5-1 and TRBJ2-3; weak D call: TRBD1 (6 bases). CDR3 amino acids: CASSGWGRADTQYF. CDR3 nucleotide sequence: TGCGCCAGCAGCGGGTGGGGGCGCGCAGATACGCAGTATTTT.